This entry lists 16 T cell receptor beta chains sequenced from one sample in a study of blood T cell repertoires in COVID-19. Only in-frame clones appear in the TCRdb table, and some are missing; sequencing was by immunoSEQ multiplex PCR. The sample yields tens of thousands of clones, roughly 80% seen once. Sequenced: peripheral blood. The receptors shown here come from a human donor in a cohort sampled during active COVID-19.

The chain uses TRBV19 and TRBJ1-4, with a tentative D call TRBD1 (5 bases). From germline, CDR1 is LNHDA and CDR2 SQIVND (reference sequence). The ends were cut back, 6 bases at V and 8 bases at J, with 22 bases in the middle. This CDR3 has 16 amino acids. The CDR3 DNA reads TGTGCCAGTAGGGGCGAGATGGGCAGGGTTGGGGAAAAACTGTTTTTT. Its translation: CASRGEMGRVGEKLFF. The complete variable domain, with remaining parts taken from reference TRBV19 and TRBJ1-4, reads DGGITQSPKYLFRKEGQNVTLSCEQNLNHDAMYWYRQDPGQGLRLIYYSQIVNDFQKGDIAEGYSVSREKKESFPLTVTSAQKNPTAFYLCASRGEMGRVGEKLFFGSGTQLSVL.

The chain links TRBV11-2 to TRBJ1-3; the match to TRBD1 covers 7 bases. The germline gives CDR1 SGHAT, CDR2 FQNNGV. The trim removed 5 bases at V and 4 bases at J, leaving 8 bases unmatched. The CDR3 consists of 15 residues. CDR3: CASSPHRGGGNTIYF. The CDR3 DNA reads TGTGCCAGCAGCCCGCACAGGGGCGGAGGAAACACCATATATTTT.

The gene calls are TRBV2 and TRBJ2-6, with D maybe TRBD2 (6 bases). Trimming took off 3 bases at V and 2 bases at J, with 23 bases between the two ends. This CDR3 is 20 amino acids long. Germline-derived CDR1 and CDR2 are SNHLY and FYNNEI. CDR3 sequence reads: CASSDPAAGFGRTGANVLTF. In DNA form, the CDR3 reads TGTGCCAGCAGTGACCCAGCCGCGGGGTTCGGTAGAACTGGGGCCAACGTCCTGACTTTC.

The chain has TRBV27 and TRBJ2-7, with D possibly being TRBD1 (6 bases). The germline V gene encodes CDR1 MNHEY and CDR2 SMNVEV (reference sequence). With 8 bases removed from V and 0 bases from J, the gap between germline ends came to 20 bases. This CDR3 is built from 16 residues. DNA for the CDR3: TGTGCCAGCCGGTACAGGCTTCAGGGGAGCTCCTACGAGCAGTACTTC. It is translated as CASRYRLQGSSYEQYF.

This clone was found once. The V gene is TRBV30, the J gene TRBJ2-1, with D possibly being TRBD2 (6 bases). Trimming left V 2 bases short and J 0 bases short, with 14 bases between. This CDR3 spans 16 amino acids. Germline CDR1 GTSNPN, CDR2 SVGIG (reference sequence). This CDR3 reads CAWSWAGRSSYNEQFF. CDR3 DNA sequence: TGTGCCTGGAGTTGGGCGGGAAGGAGCTCCTACAATGAGCAGTTCTTC.

CDR3 nucleotide sequence: TGCGCCAGCAGCCAAGAAGCGGGGGGCCTTTACAACAACTATGGCTACACCTTC. Its protein product is CASSQEAGGLYNNYGYTF. The chain joins TRBV4-1 to TRBJ1-2; possible D gene TRBD1, 6 bases. In germline, CDR1 is MGHRA, CDR2 YSYEKL. Trimming stripped 0 bases from V and 2 bases from J, with 19 bases between. The CDR3 consists of 18 residues.

V and J are TRBV7-8 and TRBJ1-4, with D maybe TRBD1 (6 bases). The CDR3 is 18 residues long. Germline CDR1 is SGHVS and CDR2 is FQNEAQ. The ends were cut back, 1 base at V and 11 bases at J, with 26 bases in the middle. The DNA for the CDR3 is TGTGCCAGCAGCTTAGGTTACAGGGAGTTCGCCCGTCCGGGGAAACTGTTTTTT. It translates to CASSLGYREFARPGKLFF.

The J gene is TRBJ1-2, the V gene TRBV10-2; TRBD1 agrees at 9 bases. The V gene end was trimmed by 6 bases and the J gene end by 7 bases; junction bases not matched to a gene: 9. The CDR3 runs to 14 residues. CDR1 is WSHSY, CDR2 SAAADI, per germline. CDR3 loop: CASSGDRVEGGYTF. As DNA, the CDR3 is TGCGCCAGCAGCGGGGACAGGGTGGAGGGTGGCTACACCTTC.

V gene TRBV27 combines with J gene TRBJ2-7; 13 nucleotides align to TRBD2. CDR1 and CDR2 from the germline V gene are MNHEY and SMNVEV (reference sequence). V lost 4 bases to trimming and J lost 5 bases; unmatched junction nucleotides: 11. The CDR3 has 17 residues. The CDR3 loop reads CASSSGLAGDRTHEQYF. CDR3 nucleotide sequence: TGTGCCAGCAGTTCAGGACTAGCGGGAGATAGAACCCACGAGCAGTACTTC.

The chain joins TRBV4-1 to TRBJ1-6; D not certain. The germline gives CDR1 MGHRA, CDR2 YSYEKL. The CDR3 sequence is 15 residues long. Trimming took off 3 bases at V and 8 bases at J, with 14 bases between the two ends. The CDR3 DNA sequence: TGCGCCAGCAGCCACCCGTACTCGAAAGATTCACCCCTCCACTTT. Amino acid sequence: CASSHPYSKDSPLHF.

This rearrangement joins TRBV5-1 to TRBJ1-1; D unresolved. The CDR3 length is 14 residues. Trimming took 0 bases from V and 1 from J, leaving 7 bases between them. CDR1 and CDR2 (germline): SGHRS, YFSETQ. The CDR3 spells CASSLGHTNTEAFF. The CDR3 bases are TGCGCCAGCAGCTTGGGACACACGAACACTGAAGCTTTCTTT.

This chain connects TRBV6-5 to TRBJ1-4; no reliable D call. Germline V CDR1 and CDR2: MNHEY, SVGAGI. The CDR3 is made up of 14 amino acids. V was shortened by 4 bases and J by 6 bases, with 12 bases between the two germline ends. CDR3 coding DNA: TGTGCCAGCAGTTCAGGCCCCGGGGATGAAAAACTGTTTTTT. Translated, it gives CASSSGPGDEKLFF.

This rearrangement joins TRBV19 to TRBJ1-2; 7 nucleotides match TRBD1. Germline loops: CDR1 LNHDA, CDR2 SQIVND (reference sequence). The junction had 7 bases not matched to a gene; V was cut back by 9 bases and J by 0 bases. The CDR3 spans 14 residues. For the CDR3, the DNA is TGTGCCAGCAAGGGGGCCGTCACTAACTATGGCTACACCTTC. This gives the protein CASKGAVTNYGYTF. Full variable domain (remainder filled in from reference TRBV19 and TRBJ1-2): DGGITQSPKYLFRKEGQNVTLSCEQNLNHDAMYWYRQDPGQGLRLIYYSQIVNDFQKGDIAEGYSVSREKKESFPLTVTSAQKNPTAFYLCASKGAVTNYGYTFGSGTRLTVV.

This chain joins TRBV5-1 and TRBJ2-2; possible D gene TRBD1, 6 bases. V was shortened by 6 bases and J by 1 base, with 16 bases between the two germline ends. The CDR3 runs 16 residues. Germline lookup yields CDR1 SGHRS and CDR2 YFSETQ. Written as DNA, the CDR3 is TGCGCCAGCACCAATCCGGGACACCGGAACACCGGGGAGCTGTTTTTT. Encoded protein: CASTNPGHRNTGELFF. Using reference TRBV5-1 and TRBJ2-2 for the parts outside the CDR3, the full variable domain is KAGVTQTPRYLIKTRGQQVTLSCSPISGHRSVSWYQQTPGQGLQFLFEYFSETQRNKGNFPGRFSGRQFSNSRSEMNVSTLELGDSALYLCASTNPGHRNTGELFFGEGSRLTVL.

The chain links TRBV10-1 to TRBJ1-2; D might be TRBD1 (5 bases). The CDR3 is made up of 14 amino acids. Germline V gene lookup returns CDR1 WNHNN and CDR2 SYGVQD (reference sequence). With 3 bases removed from V and 2 bases from J, the gap between germline ends came to 10 bases. The CDR3 region is CASSDRGLNYGYTF. The CDR3 DNA follows: TGCGCCAGCAGTGATAGGGGCCTAAACTATGGCTACACCTTC.

This chain uses TRBV5-1 with TRBJ1-1, with D possibly matching TRBD1 (5 bases). Germline V gene data show CDR1 as SGHRS and CDR2 as YFSETQ. CDR3 length equals 15 residues. V lost 4 bases and J lost 5, with 18 bases in between. This CDR3 reads CASSPQGGVLTEAFF. The CDR3 region has the DNA TGCGCCAGCAGCCCCCAAGGAGGGGTCCTGACTGAAGCTTTCTTT. Using reference TRBV5-1 and TRBJ1-1 for the parts outside the CDR3, the full variable domain is KAGVTQTPRYLIKTRGQQVTLSCSPISGHRSVSWYQQTPGQGLQFLFEYFSETQRNKGNFPGRFSGRQFSNSRSEMNVSTLELGDSALYLCASSPQGGVLTEAFFGQGTRLTVV.